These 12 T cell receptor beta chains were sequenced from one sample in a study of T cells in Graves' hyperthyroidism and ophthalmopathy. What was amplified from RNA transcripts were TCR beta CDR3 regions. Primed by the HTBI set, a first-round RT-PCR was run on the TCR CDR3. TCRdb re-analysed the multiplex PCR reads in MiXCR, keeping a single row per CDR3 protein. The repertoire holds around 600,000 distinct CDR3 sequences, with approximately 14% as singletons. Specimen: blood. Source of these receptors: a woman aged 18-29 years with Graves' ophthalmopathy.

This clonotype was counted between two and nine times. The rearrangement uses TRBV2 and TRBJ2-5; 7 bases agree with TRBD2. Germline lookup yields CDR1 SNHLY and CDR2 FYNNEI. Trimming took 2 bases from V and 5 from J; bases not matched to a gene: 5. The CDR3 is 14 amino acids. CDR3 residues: CASSELGGQETQYF. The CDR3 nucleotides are TGTGCCAGCAGTGAATTGGGAGGGCAGGAGACCCAGTACTTC.

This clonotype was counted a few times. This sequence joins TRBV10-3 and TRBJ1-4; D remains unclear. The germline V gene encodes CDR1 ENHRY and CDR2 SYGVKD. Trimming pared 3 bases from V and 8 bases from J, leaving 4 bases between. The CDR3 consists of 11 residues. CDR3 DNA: TGTGCCATCAGTGAAGGGGAAAAACTGTTTTTT. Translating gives CAISEGEKLFF.

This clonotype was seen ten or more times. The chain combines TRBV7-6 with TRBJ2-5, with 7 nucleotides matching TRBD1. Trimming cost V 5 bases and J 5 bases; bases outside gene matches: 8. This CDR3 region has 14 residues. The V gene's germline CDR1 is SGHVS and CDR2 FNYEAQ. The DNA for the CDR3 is TGTGCCAGCAGCCTGACAGGGTTTGGCGAGACCCAGTACTTC. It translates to CASSLTGFGETQYF. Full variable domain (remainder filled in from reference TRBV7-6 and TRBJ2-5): GAGVSQSPRYKVTKRGQDVALRCDPISGHVSLYWYRQALGQGPEFLTYFNYEAQQDKSGLPNDRFSAERPEGSISTLTIQRTEQRDSAMYRCASSLTGFGETQYFGPGTRLLVL.

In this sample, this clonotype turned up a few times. As DNA, the CDR3 is TGTGCCAGCAGTGCGCCCCCTGGGGGAAACACCATATATTTT. Translation: CASSAPPGGNTIYF. V is TRBV2 and J is TRBJ1-3; D gene uncertain. The CDR3 is made up of 14 amino acids. Germline V gene lookup returns CDR1 SNHLY and CDR2 FYNNEI. V lost 4 bases and J lost 4, with 11 bases in between.

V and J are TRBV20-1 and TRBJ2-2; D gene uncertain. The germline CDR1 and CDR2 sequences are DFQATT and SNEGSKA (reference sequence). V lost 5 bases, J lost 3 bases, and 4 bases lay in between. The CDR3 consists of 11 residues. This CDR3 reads CSAVDTGELFF. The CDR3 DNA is TGCAGTGCTGTAGACACCGGGGAGCTGTTTTTT.

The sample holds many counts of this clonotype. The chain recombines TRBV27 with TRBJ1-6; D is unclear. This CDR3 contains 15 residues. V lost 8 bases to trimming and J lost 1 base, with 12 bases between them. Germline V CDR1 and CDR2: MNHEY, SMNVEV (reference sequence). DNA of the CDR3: TGTGCCAGCCGGATCGAGAGTTCCTATAATTCACCCCTCCACTTT. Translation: CASRIESSYNSPLHF.

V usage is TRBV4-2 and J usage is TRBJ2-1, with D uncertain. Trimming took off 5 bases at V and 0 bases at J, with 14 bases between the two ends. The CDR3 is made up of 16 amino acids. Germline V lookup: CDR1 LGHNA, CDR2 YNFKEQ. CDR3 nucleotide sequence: TGTGCCAGCAGCGAAGCTATCCAGAGCTCCTACAATGAGCAGTTCTTC. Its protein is CASSEAIQSSYNEQFF.

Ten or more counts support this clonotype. The CDR3 region is CASSGGLTLLREQFF. The CDR3 nucleotides read TGCGCCAGCAGCGGGGGACTTACGCTCTTGAGGGAGCAGTTCTTC. The chain has TRBV5-1 and TRBJ2-1; D is possibly TRBD2 (6 bases). Germline V gene data show CDR1 as SGHRS and CDR2 as YFSETQ. The length of the CDR3 is 15 residues. V lost 4 bases and J 10 bases, leaving 21 bases between the germline ends.

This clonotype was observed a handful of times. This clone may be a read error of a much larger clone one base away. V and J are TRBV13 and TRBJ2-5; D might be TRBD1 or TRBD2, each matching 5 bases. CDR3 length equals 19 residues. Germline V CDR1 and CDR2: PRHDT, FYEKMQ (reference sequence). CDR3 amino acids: CASGLAGGRRGDHQETQYF. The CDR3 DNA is TGTGCCAGCGGCTTAGCTGGGGGACGGCGTGGGGATCACCAAGAGACCCAGTACTTC.

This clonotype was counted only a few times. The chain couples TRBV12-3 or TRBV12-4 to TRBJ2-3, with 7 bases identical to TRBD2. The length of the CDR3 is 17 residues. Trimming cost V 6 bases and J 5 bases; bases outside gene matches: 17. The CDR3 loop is CASSPRWGGEKRDTQYF. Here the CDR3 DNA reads TGTGCCAGCAGCCCTAGGTGGGGGGGGGAGAAGAGAGATACGCAGTATTTT.

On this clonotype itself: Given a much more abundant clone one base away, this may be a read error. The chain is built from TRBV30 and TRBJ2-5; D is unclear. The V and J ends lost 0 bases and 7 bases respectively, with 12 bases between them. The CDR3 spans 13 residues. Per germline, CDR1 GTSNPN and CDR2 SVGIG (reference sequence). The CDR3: CAWSVATSGTQYF. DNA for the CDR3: TGTGCCTGGAGTGTGGCTACCTCGGGGACCCAGTACTTC.

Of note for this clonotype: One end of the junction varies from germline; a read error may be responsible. CDR3 bases: TGCGCCAGCAGCCAAGATTTTGGACAGCAAGAGACCCAGTACTTC. It yields the protein CASSQDFGQQETQYF. V and J are TRBV5-5 and TRBJ2-5; TRBD1 is a possible D gene (6 bases). CDR3 length equals 15 residues. The germline CDR1 and CDR2 sequences are SGHKS and YYEKEE (reference sequence).